This T cell receptor beta chain stems from a study of regulatory T cells in long-lasting Graves disease. Across the whole study: Persistence in Graves' disease denoted antithyroid drug use beyond 5 years alongside positive TSH receptor antibodies. Study conclusions and caveats: Patients with persistent disease showed a bias toward TRBV28, TRBJ1-2 and TRBJ2-5. The researchers studied only peripheral blood, not thyroid tissue.

There are a few counts of this clonotype. Its target is not known. Arm-PCR of CDR3 regions and iRepertoire HTBI primers were used to build TCR beta libraries. MiXCR, applied by TCRdb to the multiplex PCR reads, yields one record per CDR3 protein. The profile shows about 400,000 distinct CDR3 sequences, around 21% of them singletons. Time point of the sample: persistent/refractory GD, antithyroid drugs over 5 years with positive TRAb. The TCR library used RNA extracted from PBMCs. This CDR3 spans 14 amino acids. The V and J ends lost 2 bases and 3 bases respectively, with 10 bases between them. CDR1 is MNHEY and CDR2 is SMNVEV in the germline V gene (reference sequence).

Sequences were derived from peripheral blood mononuclear cells (PBMCs), sampled when the disease was refractory, from a patient treated with antithyroid drugs. V gene TRBV27 combines with J gene TRBJ1-1; TRBD1 might be the D (5 bases). The source of this sequence is a female donor with Graves disease. This CDR3 is CASSLVLGHTEAFF. The CDR3 DNA follows: TGTGCCAGCAGTTTAGTACTGGGGCACACTGAAGCTTTCTTT.